This is a list of T cell receptor beta chains from one sample in a study of graft-versus-host responses after intestinal transplantation. Data came from immunoSEQ multiplex PCR; TCRdb stores just in-frame clones and leaves some out. The profile shows about 40,000 clones, less than 95% of them singletons. The specimen comprised PBMCs, sampled 300 to 320 days after intestinal transplant. These receptors all stem from a human patient who received an intestinal transplant, so some T cells may come from the graft donor. Both conserved end residues are part of each CDR3. The D gene is left open where the match is weak. Expanded clones get a size class; other rows say once, few or many, or leave the size out.

j_call v_call clone_size d_call cdr3_nt cdr3_aa
TRBJ2-1 TRBV28 . TRBD2 TGTGCCAGCAGTTTAGTCTTAGCGGGAGTCACCAGCTCCTACAATGAGCAGTTCTTC CASSLVLAGVTSSYNEQFF
TRBJ2-2 TRBV2 . . TGTGCCAGCAGTGAAAGAGGAGGAGTAAGGCACCGGGGAGCTGTTTTT CASSERGGVRHRGAVF
TRBJ2-5 TRBV5-1 . . TGCGCCAGCAGCTTTAGCGGTGTCCAAGAGACCCAGTACTTC CASSFSGVQETQYF
TRBJ1-1 TRBV4-1 . . TGCGCCAGCAGCCAAGGACCCGCGACCACTGAAGCTTTCTTT CASSQGPATTEAFF
TRBJ2-3 TRBV4-2 . TRBD2 TGTGCCAGCAGCCACACATTAGCGGGTAGTCCAGATACGCAGTATTTT CASSHTLAGSPDTQYF
TRBJ2-3 TRBV4-1 . TRBD1 TGCGCCAGCAGCCAACCGTCTATGGGGGACAGACTGGATACGCAGTATTTT CASSQPSMGDRLDTQYF
TRBJ1-1 TRBV7-9 . . TGTGCCAGCAGCTTATTAAACCTGAACACTGAAGCTTTCTTT CASSLLNLNTEAFF
TRBJ1-5 TRBV7-3 medium-sized TRBD1 TGTGCCAGCAGCCCGACAGGGGGCAATCAGCCCCAGCATTTT CASSPTGGNQPQHF
TRBJ1-2 TRBV5-6 . . TGTGCCAGCCACCGGACGGGGGGTTATGGCTACACCTTC CASHRTGGYGYTF
TRBJ2-5 TRBV28 . . TGTGCCAGCAGTTTCTGGGAGACCCAGTACTTC CASSFWETQYF
TRBJ1-2 TRBV29-1 . . TGCAGCGTTGAACCGATCCGGCAGGACGTTAACTATGGCTACACCTTC CSVEPIRQDVNYGYTF
TRBJ2-4 TRBV28 few . TGTGCCAGCAGTTTAGGGCCTCCTAACGCCAAAAACATTCAGTACTTC CASSLGPPNAKNIQYF
TRBJ1-4 TRBV28 . . TGTGCCAGCAACATCGGGGGGGGAACAACTAATGAAAAACTGTTTTTT CASNIGGGTTNEKLFF
TRBJ2-5 TRBV2 once TRBD2 TGTGCCAGCAGCCAGACTAGCGCCTTACAAGAGACCCAGTACTTC CASSQTSALQETQYF
TRBJ1-2 TRBV19 . TRBD1 TGTGCCAGTAGTATTTCCCCGGGACAGAGCTATGGCTACACCTTC CASSISPGQSYGYTF
TRBJ2-6 TRBV29-1 . TRBD1 TGCAGCGTTGAAGATCTTGGGGGACAGGGGCTGGGAGGGGCCAACGTCCTGACTTTC CSVEDLGGQGLGGANVLTF
TRBJ2-5 TRBV4-1 . TRBD2 TGCGCCAGCAGCCAATCCGGGACTAGTCACATAGCCCAGTACTTC CASSQSGTSHIAQYF
TRBJ1-1 TRBV6-1 . . TGTGCCAGCAGTGAAGTTTACTGGGCTGAAGCTTTCTTT CASSEVYWAEAFF
TRBJ1-1 TRBV21-1 . . TGTGCCAGCAGCAAAGAGGTCGTTCACCGGGACAGAAAAAACACTGAAGCTTTCTTT CASSKEVVHRDRKNTEAFF
TRBJ1-4 TRBV11-2 . . TGTGCCAGCAGCTTAGTCGGCTGGGGCGCAACTAATGAAAAACTGTTTTTT CASSLVGWGATNEKLFF
TRBJ2-7 TRBV6-1 . . TGTGCCAGCGCCCTATTATCGGGGTACGACGAGCAGTACTTC CASALLSGYDEQYF
TRBJ2-7 TRBV6-5 . TRBD1 TGTGCCAGCAGTTACCCACGGGAACAGGGGTACGAGCAGTACTTC CASSYPREQGYEQYF
TRBJ2-7 TRBV5-1 once TRBD2 TGCGCCAGCAGCTTGACTAGCGCGATGTCGAGCTCCTACGAGCAGTACTTC CASSLTSAMSSSYEQYF
TRBJ1-6 TRBV6-5 . TRBD1 TGTGCCAGCGGAGTGACAGGGGGCGATTCACCCCTCCACTTT CASGVTGGDSPLHF
TRBJ2-7 TRBV11-3 . . TGTGCCAGCAGGGATGACTCAAGATCCTACGAGCAGTACTTC CASRDDSRSYEQYF
TRBJ1-1 TRBV4-1 . . TGCGCCAGCAGCCAAGTTCAGGGATTCGCTTTGTTTATGAACACTGAAGCTTTCTTT CASSQVQGFALFMNTEAFF
TRBJ1-3 TRBV5-1 . TRBD1 TGCGCCAGCAGCTTAACAGGGGACTCCTCTGGAAACACCATATATTTT CASSLTGDSSGNTIYF
TRBJ1-5 TRBV7-2 . . TGTGCCAGCAGCCGAGGACAGAACGAATATAGCAATCAGCCCCAGCATTTT CASSRGQNEYSNQPQHF
TRBJ2-7 TRBV7-2 once . TGTGCCAGCAGCTTAATTGCGGGACCCTACGAGCAGTACTTC CASSLIAGPYEQYF